The rows below give T cell receptor beta chains drawn from one sample of a study of T cell repertoires and HLA-DP antigens. The repertoire was sequenced with immunoSEQ multiplex PCR; TCRdb's copy has only in-frame clones and lacks some. The sample yields approximately 3,800 clones, 76% seen once. Sequenced material: CD137- CD4+ T cells from cultured PBMCs. Receptor source: a woman aged 18-30 years in good health and CMV-seronegative. Both conserved end residues are part of each CDR3. D genes are given only for firm matches. The size field is filled for only some rows; it gives once, few, many or a size class.

cdr3_aa: CASSGFERPLYNSPLHF
cdr3_nt: TGTGCCAGCAGTGGGTTTGAGAGACCCCTGTATAATTCACCCCTCCACTTT
d_call: .
v_call: TRBV2
clone_size: .
j_call: TRBJ1-6

cdr3_aa: CASSMEGNQPQHF
cdr3_nt: TGTGCCAGCAGTATGGAGGGCAATCAGCCCCAGCATTTT
d_call: .
v_call: TRBV6-6
clone_size: few
j_call: TRBJ1-5

cdr3_aa: CASSLTTANSIPLHF
cdr3_nt: TGTGCCAGCAGTTTAACGACAGCGAATTCAATACCCCTCCACTTT
d_call: .
v_call: TRBV27
clone_size: .
j_call: TRBJ1-6

cdr3_aa: CASSYPRVLNTGELFF
cdr3_nt: TGTGCCAGCAGTTACCCCAGGGTACTGAACACCGGGGAGCTGTTTTTT
d_call: .
v_call: TRBV6-6
clone_size: few
j_call: TRBJ2-2

cdr3_aa: CASRAGDRGGQPQHF
cdr3_nt: TGTGCCAGCAGGGCCGGGGACAGGGGAGGGCAGCCCCAGCATTTT
d_call: TRBD1
v_call: TRBV28
clone_size: .
j_call: TRBJ1-5

cdr3_aa: CSARQGYGYTF
cdr3_nt: TGCAGTGCTCGACAGGGTTATGGCTACACCTTC
d_call: TRBD1
v_call: TRBV20-1
clone_size: .
j_call: TRBJ1-2

cdr3_aa: CASSPGGGLGYTF
cdr3_nt: TGTGCCAGCTCGCCTGGGGGGGGTCTTGGCTACACCTTC
d_call: .
v_call: TRBV18
clone_size: .
j_call: TRBJ1-2

cdr3_aa: CASSLAVPGRGKRDGYTF
cdr3_nt: TGTGCCAGCAGCTTAGCTGTTCCTGGTCGGGGGAAAAGGGATGGCTACACCTTC
d_call: .
v_call: TRBV11-1
clone_size: .
j_call: TRBJ1-2

cdr3_aa: CASSLRLAALYGYTF
cdr3_nt: TGTGCCAGCAGCTTACGTTTGGCAGCCTTATATGGCTACACCTTC
d_call: .
v_call: TRBV7-1
clone_size: .
j_call: TRBJ1-2

cdr3_aa: CASCKLGQGSNEQFF
cdr3_nt: TGTGCCAGCTGTAAACTCGGACAGGGGTCCAATGAGCAGTTCTTC
d_call: TRBD1
v_call: TRBV11-2
clone_size: .
j_call: TRBJ2-1

cdr3_aa: CASSGGYNEQFF
cdr3_nt: TGTGCCAGCAGTGGAGGTTACAATGAGCAGTTCTTC
d_call: .
v_call: TRBV6-1
clone_size: .
j_call: TRBJ2-1

cdr3_aa: CASSGTVPSTDTQYF
cdr3_nt: TGTGCCAGCAGTGGGACGGTTCCAAGCACAGATACGCAGTATTTT
d_call: .
v_call: TRBV28
clone_size: .
j_call: TRBJ2-3

cdr3_aa: CASSGDRGRVSSYNEQFF
cdr3_nt: TGCGCCAGCAGCGGAGACCGCGGGAGGGTTAGCTCCTACAATGAGCAGTTCTTC
d_call: TRBD2
v_call: TRBV5-1
clone_size: .
j_call: TRBJ2-1

cdr3_aa: CASSLEGGSNQPQHF
cdr3_nt: TGCGCCAGCAGCTTGGAGGGAGGGAGCAATCAGCCCCAGCATTTT
d_call: .
v_call: TRBV5-1
clone_size: .
j_call: TRBJ1-5

cdr3_aa: CASSELQGGYGYTF
cdr3_nt: TGTGCCAGCAGCGAACTACAGGGAGGCTATGGCTACACCTTC
d_call: .
v_call: TRBV5-8
clone_size: .
j_call: TRBJ1-2

cdr3_aa: CASGLGGDQETQYF
cdr3_nt: TGTGCTAGTGGCCTGGGGGGAGATCAAGAGACCCAGTACTTC
d_call: .
v_call: TRBV12-5
clone_size: medium-sized
j_call: TRBJ2-5

cdr3_aa: CASSWRSGGETQYF
cdr3_nt: TGCGCCAGCAGCTGGAGATCAGGGGGAGAGACCCAGTACTTC
d_call: TRBD1
v_call: TRBV5-1
clone_size: few
j_call: TRBJ2-5

cdr3_aa: CASSQVHQAFF
cdr3_nt: TGTGCCAGCAGCCAAGTTCACCAAGCTTTCTTT
d_call: .
v_call: TRBV14
clone_size: few
j_call: TRBJ1-1

cdr3_aa: CASSQHAGPNGYTF
cdr3_nt: TGTGCCAGCAGCCAACATGCAGGGCCCAATGGCTACACCTTC
d_call: .
v_call: TRBV14
clone_size: .
j_call: TRBJ1-2

cdr3_aa: CASSLAEQYF
cdr3_nt: TGTGCCAGCAGCCTTGCGGAGCAGTACTTC
d_call: .
v_call: TRBV11-2
clone_size: .
j_call: TRBJ2-7

cdr3_aa: CASSRPGTGYGYTF
cdr3_nt: TGTGCCAGTAGTAGGCCGGGGACGGGCTATGGCTACACCTTC
d_call: .
v_call: TRBV19
clone_size: .
j_call: TRBJ1-2

cdr3_aa: CASRETDPRTLAFF
cdr3_nt: TGTGCCAGCAGAGAAACTGACCCTCGAACCTTAGCTTTCTTT
d_call: .
v_call: TRBV6-1
clone_size: .
j_call: TRBJ1-1

cdr3_aa: CASSLAGTSGTQFF
cdr3_nt: TGTGCCAGCAGCTTAGCCGGAACTAGCGGGACCCAGTTCTTC
d_call: TRBD2
v_call: TRBV7-9
clone_size: once
j_call: TRBJ2-1

cdr3_aa: CASSPATGDVQPQHF
cdr3_nt: TGTGCCAGCTCACCCGCAACAGGGGACGTGCAGCCCCAGCATTTT
d_call: TRBD1
v_call: TRBV18
clone_size: few
j_call: TRBJ1-5

cdr3_aa: CASSSTVSGYTF
cdr3_nt: TGTGCCAGCAGTTCGACAGTTTCCGGCTACACCTTC
d_call: .
v_call: TRBV6-1
clone_size: once
j_call: TRBJ1-2

cdr3_aa: CAWSPTGDQPQHF
cdr3_nt: TGTGCCTGGAGCCCGACAGGGGATCAGCCCCAGCATTTT
d_call: TRBD1
v_call: TRBV30
clone_size: .
j_call: TRBJ1-5

cdr3_aa: CAISVTSVTSTDTQYF
cdr3_nt: TGTGCCATCAGTGTGACTAGCGTCACTAGCACAGATACGCAGTATTTT
d_call: TRBD2
v_call: TRBV10-3
clone_size: .
j_call: TRBJ2-3